The next 26 T cell receptor beta chains were all read from a single sample in a study of blood T cell repertoires in COVID-19 (TCRdb year 2020). Libraries came from the immunoSEQ multiplex PCR assay. This is the immuneACCESS table as TCRdb keeps it, with only in-frame sequences that have V and J called. A part of the clones is gone; compared with another copy, unresolved V genes explain less than half, and the rest is unexplained. The sample profile shows approximately 210,000 clones; 80% to 90% of them were found once. The ten top clones hold under 3% of the sample. Sequences were obtained from peripheral blood. These receptors all stem from a man aged 45 to 65 with active or convalescent COVID-19.

The V call is TRBV12-3 or TRBV12-4, the J call TRBJ1-2; D perhaps matches TRBD1 (6 bases). V was cut by 7 bases and J by 4 bases, with 7 bases left in between. The CDR3 loop spans 11 amino acids. The CDR3 spells CASMGAYGYTF. As DNA, the CDR3 is TGTGCCAGCATGGGGGCCTATGGCTACACCTTC.

J is TRBJ2-4 and V is TRBV6-1, with 11 nucleotides matching TRBD1. With 2 bases clipped from V and 5 bases from J, the junction kept 8 bases outside the gene matches. Germline-derived CDR1 and CDR2 are MNHNS and SASEGT. This CDR3 comprises 17 residues. The CDR3 loop reads CASSERGQGALQNIQYF. CDR3 coding DNA: TGTGCCAGCAGTGAACGAGGACAGGGGGCGCTTCAAAACATTCAGTACTTC.

This clone was counted between two and nine times. This chain connects TRBV21-1 to TRBJ1-3; TRBD1 reflects the table's D call only, with no check against the DNA. TRBV21-1 counts as a pseudogene. This CDR3 is built from 16 residues. CDR3 bases: TGTGCCAGTTTATCTTGGACAGGGGGCGCCGGAAACACCATATATTTT. Protein: CASLSWTGGAGNTIYF.

The chain employs TRBV28 and TRBJ2-1; TRBD2 matches 8 bases. J was trimmed by 7 bases and V by 5 bases; bases with no gene match: 10. Germline V gives CDR1 MDHEN, CDR2 SYDVKM. The CDR3 covers 15 residues. The CDR3 region is CASSEAGASENEQFF. As DNA, the CDR3 is TGTGCCAGCAGTGAAGCGGGAGCCTCCGAGAATGAGCAGTTCTTC.

The chain is built from TRBV2 and TRBJ1-1, with 8 bases matching TRBD1. The trim removed 3 bases at V and 11 bases at J, leaving 11 bases unmatched. The CDR3 has 14 residues. Looked up from germline, CDR1 is SNHLY and CDR2 is FYNNEI. As DNA, the CDR3 is TGTGCCAGCAGTGAGACCAGGGGGCGGCCACGGGCTTTCTTT. Amino acid sequence: CASSETRGRPRAFF.

This chain uses TRBV20-1 with TRBJ2-3, with 13 positions matching TRBD2. This CDR3 is built from 18 residues. With 3 bases clipped from V and 2 bases from J, the junction kept 11 bases outside the gene matches. Germline CDR1 reads DFQATT; CDR2 reads SNEGSKA (reference sequence). In DNA form, the CDR3 reads TGCAGTGCTAGTGGAGGGACTAGCGGGGTCAAAAACACAGATACGCAGTATTTT. Residues: CSASGGTSGVKNTDTQYF.

This chain uses TRBV19 with TRBJ1-2; TRBD1 matches 8 bases. The germline gives CDR1 LNHDA, CDR2 SQIVND (reference sequence). The trim removed 5 bases at V and 7 bases at J, leaving 15 bases unmatched. This CDR3 region has 16 residues. CDR3 in amino acids: CASSYGQGAYPLGYTF. Written as DNA, the CDR3 is TGTGCCAGTAGTTACGGGCAGGGGGCTTACCCGCTTGGCTACACCTTC.

The V call is TRBV6-6, the J call TRBJ1-1; D possibly corresponds to TRBD1 (6 bases). Trimming took 2 bases from V and 0 from J, leaving 10 bases between them. Germline CDR1 MNHNY, CDR2 SVGAGI (reference sequence). This CDR3 is built from 15 residues. CDR3 bases: TGTGCCAGCAGTTACCCGACAGGCATGAACACTGAAGCTTTCTTT. It specifies CASSYPTGMNTEAFF.

CDR3 in amino acids: CASSQKSLRTAPLNTEAFF. CDR3 DNA sequence: TGTGCCAGCAGCCAAAAATCCCTCCGGACAGCTCCCCTGAACACTGAAGCTTTCTTT. The rearrangement uses TRBV14 and TRBJ1-1, with a possible D match to TRBD1 (6 bases). Germline V gene data show CDR1 as SGHDN and CDR2 as FVKESK. This CDR3 comprises 19 residues. The V end lost 2 bases, the J end lost 0 bases, and 22 bases lay between the germline ends.

The V call is TRBV27, the J call TRBJ2-7; 8 bases map to TRBD1. Germline loops: CDR1 MNHEY, CDR2 SMNVEV (reference sequence). With V trimmed by 2 bases and J by 0 bases, 6 bases remained unmatched. CDR3 length: 16 residues. The CDR3 spells CASSLRTGTPSYEQYF. For the CDR3, the DNA is TGTGCCAGCAGTTTAAGGACAGGGACCCCCTCCTACGAGCAGTACTTC.

The gene calls are TRBV7-2 and TRBJ1-1, with D tentatively TRBD1 (6 bases). Germline-derived CDR1 and CDR2 are SGHTA and FQGNSA. The CDR3 is 18 amino acids. Trimming pared 7 bases from V and 0 bases from J, leaving 24 bases between. This chain's CDR3 is CASIIQGPAGRMNTEAFF. The CDR3 DNA follows: TGTGCCAGCATTATACAGGGCCCGGCGGGTCGGATGAACACTGAAGCTTTCTTT.

The gene calls are TRBV11-2 and TRBJ1-1; D is unresolved. Germline V gene lookup returns CDR1 SGHAT and CDR2 FQNNGV. The CDR3 covers 15 residues. Trimming took 1 base from V and 4 from J, leaving 13 bases between them. CDR3 nucleotides: TGTGCCAGCAGCTTAGTCGCCCATTCGGGCACTGAAGCTTTCTTT. It encodes CASSLVAHSGTEAFF. Based on the CDR3 plus reference TRBV11-2 and TRBJ1-1, the full variable domain is EAGVAQSPRYKIIEKRQSVAFWCNPISGHATLYWYQQILGQGPKLLIQFQNNGVVDDSQLPKDRFSAERLKGVDSTLKIQPAKLEDSAVYLCASSLVAHSGTEAFFGQGTRLTVV.

This chain uses TRBV28 with TRBJ1-2, with D possibly matching TRBD1 (6 bases). Between the trimmed V and J ends, which lost 5 bases and 2 bases, there was a span of 15 bases. Germline CDR1 MDHEN, CDR2 SYDVKM. CDR3 length: 15 residues. The CDR3: CASSQPTGWNYGYTF. DNA of the CDR3: TGTGCCAGCAGTCAGCCCACAGGGTGGAACTATGGCTACACCTTC.

The gene calls are TRBV6-5 and TRBJ1-6; 11 bases agree with TRBD1. Trimming removed 7 bases from V and 7 bases from J; junction bases left unmatched: 6. The CDR3 spans 15 residues. Germline CDR1 MNHEY, CDR2 SVGAGI. The chain's CDR3 is CASIGQGAVNSPLHF. The CDR3 DNA reads TGTGCCAGCATCGGACAGGGGGCCGTAAATTCACCCCTCCACTTT.

The V call is TRBV6-2 or TRBV6-3, the J call TRBJ1-5, with TRBD1 matching 8 bases. The CDR3 extends over 16 amino acids. Germline CDR1 MNHEY, CDR2 SVGEGT. V was pared by 4 bases and J by 2 bases, with 7 bases of the junction left unmatched. The CDR3 nucleotides are TGTGCCAGCAGTTCCGGACAGGGCTATGGCAATCAGCCCCAGCATTTT. This gives the protein CASSSGQGYGNQPQHF.

V usage is TRBV29-1 and J usage is TRBJ1-2, with D possibly matching TRBD1 (5 bases). The germline V gene encodes CDR1 SQVTM and CDR2 ANQGSEA. The CDR3 is made up of 14 amino acids. Trimming left V 3 bases short and J 3 bases short, with 14 bases between. The CDR3 protein is CSVDARGGDYGYTF. The DNA for the CDR3 is TGCAGCGTTGACGCGCGGGGAGGGGACTATGGCTACACCTTC. The variable domain in full, with the rest retrieved from reference TRBV29-1 and TRBJ1-2, is SAVISQKPSRDICQRGTSLTIQCQVDSQVTMMFWYRQQPGQSLTLIATANQGSEATYESGFVIDKFPISRPNLTFSTLTVSNMSPEDSSIYLCSVDARGGDYGYTFGSGTRLTVV.

V gene TRBV18 combines with J gene TRBJ2-1; D ambiguous. From germline, CDR1 is KGHSH and CDR2 LQKENI. CDR3 length equals 14 residues. The germline V and J ends were trimmed by 2 bases and 4 bases, with 9 bases remaining between them. The CDR3 loop reads CASSPTQNYNEQFF. The CDR3 DNA sequence: TGTGCCAGCTCACCAACACAGAATTACAATGAGCAGTTCTTC.

V and J are TRBV5-1 and TRBJ2-7; D might be TRBD1 (6 bases). Trimming stripped 3 bases from V and 0 bases from J, with 13 bases between. Germline loops: CDR1 SGHRS, CDR2 YFSETQ. CDR3 length: 15 amino acids. The CDR3 nucleotides are TGCGCCAGCAGCTCCTGGACAGAGAGCTCCTACGAGCAGTACTTC. It specifies CASSSWTESSYEQYF.

The chain carries TRBV18 and TRBJ2-3, with D hard to call. The CDR3 runs 13 residues. Germline loops: CDR1 KGHSH, CDR2 LQKENI. Trimming pared 5 bases from V and 1 base from J, leaving 7 bases between. Written as DNA, the CDR3 is TGTGCCAGCTCAGGCCTGGGCACAGATACGCAGTATTTT. Protein: CASSGLGTDTQYF.

V usage is TRBV6-5 and J usage is TRBJ2-1, with 10 bases matching TRBD2. CDR1 is MNHEY, CDR2 SVGAGI, per germline. The CDR3 spans 15 residues. J was trimmed by 6 bases and V by 0 bases; bases with no gene match: 2. CDR3 sequence: CASSYSGLALNEQFF. As DNA, the CDR3 is TGTGCCAGCAGTTACTCGGGACTAGCGCTCAATGAGCAGTTCTTC.

This clone has only one observation. The chain uses TRBV5-4 and TRBJ2-2; 11 positions match TRBD2. Losses at the gene ends were 4 bases for V and 2 bases for J; bases not matched to a gene: 7. Germline CDR1 SGHNT, CDR2 YYREEE (reference sequence). This CDR3 comprises 17 residues. CDR3 nucleotide sequence: TGTGCCAGCAGCCATCCGGGACTAGCGGAAAACACCGGGGAGCTGTTTTTT. It codes for CASSHPGLAENTGELFF.

This chain connects TRBV27 to TRBJ1-4; the match to TRBD1 covers 10 bases. Germline V gene data show CDR1 as MNHEY and CDR2 as SMNVEV (reference sequence). There are 15 residues in the CDR3. J gave up 8 bases and V 3 bases, and 6 bases lay outside the gene matches. This CDR3 is CASSFQGQGREKLFF. CDR3 coding DNA: TGTGCCAGCAGTTTTCAGGGACAGGGGCGAGAAAAACTGTTTTTT.

This chain connects TRBV7-3 to TRBJ2-4; 9 bases match TRBD2. Germline lookup yields CDR1 SGHTA and CDR2 FQGTGA. After removal of 0 bases from V and 5 bases from J, the junction contained 2 bases not matched to a gene. The CDR3 totals 15 residues. The CDR3: CASSLTSGGQNIQYF. The CDR3 DNA follows: TGTGCCAGCAGCTTAACTAGCGGGGGCCAAAACATTCAGTACTTC.

This chain uses TRBV7-8 with TRBJ1-2, with 7 nucleotides matching TRBD1. Germline assignment: CDR1 SGHVS and CDR2 FQNEAQ. The CDR3 consists of 14 residues. V was clipped by 4 bases and J by 2 bases; unmatched bases: 4. The CDR3 region is CASSSYRGNYGYTF. DNA of the CDR3: TGTGCCAGCAGCTCCTACAGGGGAAACTATGGCTACACCTTC.

The chain links TRBV7-8 to TRBJ1-2; D is possibly TRBD1 (5 bases). Deletions cut 1 base from V and 6 bases from J, with 12 bases between. CDR3 length equals 14 residues. Germline lookup yields CDR1 SGHVS and CDR2 FQNEAQ. The CDR3 is CASSLVSTGHGYTF. DNA for the CDR3: TGTGCCAGCAGCTTAGTATCCACAGGACATGGCTACACCTTC. Using reference TRBV7-8 and TRBJ1-2 for the parts outside the CDR3, the full variable domain is GAGVSQSPRYKVAKRGQDVALRCDPISGHVSLFWYQQALGQGPEFLTYFQNEAQLDKSGLPSDRFFAERPEGSVSTLKIQRTQQEDSAVYLCASSLVSTGHGYTFGSGTRLTVV.

The chain has TRBV6-6 and TRBJ2-5; TRBD1 matches 8 bases. Trimming cost V 2 bases and J 4 bases; bases outside gene matches: 3. This CDR3 comprises 14 residues. Per germline, CDR1 MNHNY and CDR2 SVGAGI (reference sequence). The CDR3 DNA reads as TGTGCCAGCAGTTACATGCAGGGGGCAGAGACCCAGTACTTC. Residues: CASSYMQGAETQYF.